What follows are 30 T cell receptor beta chains derived from one specimen sequenced in a study of identical twins. TCRdb fed the 5' RACE reads into MiXCR, producing one record per CDR3 protein. The table shows approximately 630,000 distinct CDR3 sequences, with just over 7% occurring only once. The same sample was also studied in work on yellow fever vaccine responses in identical twins.

The sequenced material came from PBMCs. All receptors derive from a woman younger than 30 in good health.

This clonotype showed up many times. The V and J genes are TRBV12-3 or TRBV12-4 and TRBJ2-3; D is undetermined. V was cut by 4 bases and J by 0 bases, with 5 bases left in between. CDR3 size: 13 residues. CDR3 in DNA: TGTGCCAGCAGTTCACAGAGCACAGATACGCAGTATTTT. Amino acid sequence: CASSSQSTDTQYF.

This clonotype was recorded a few times. The chain couples TRBV28 to TRBJ2-7; 10 nucleotides line up with TRBD2. The J segment lost 3 bases and the V segment lost 2 bases, leaving 7 bases of the junction unmatched. The CDR3 is 16 amino acids. Germline V gene data show CDR1 as MDHEN and CDR2 as SYDVKM. CDR3 amino acids: CASSLGGSGGFYEQYV. CDR3 nucleotide sequence: TGTGCCAGCAGTTTAGGGGGTAGCGGGGGGTTCTACGAGCAGTACGTC.

This clonotype appeared many times. This chain uses TRBV20-1 with TRBJ2-2; D remains ambiguous. CDR1 is DFQATT and CDR2 is SNEGSKA in the germline V gene (reference sequence). V lost 6 bases and J lost 2, with 10 bases in between. The CDR3 length is 13 residues. The CDR3 DNA follows: TGCAGTGCCCAAGGGCGTAACACCGGGGAGCTGTTTTTT. Protein sequence: CSAQGRNTGELFF.

This clonotype was picked up a small number of times. This sequence joins TRBV6-5 and TRBJ2-3, with 9 bases aligning to TRBD2. Unmatched junction bases numbered 9, after V lost 4 bases and J lost 1 base. The CDR3 loop spans 17 amino acids. The germline CDR1 and CDR2 sequences are MNHEY and SVGAGI. This chain's CDR3 is CASSSTTGLAGTDTQYF. The CDR3 bases are TGTGCCAGCAGTTCAACAACGGGACTAGCAGGCACAGATACGCAGTATTTT.

This clonotype has ten or more counts. This chain joins TRBV11-2 and TRBJ2-3; D may be TRBD1 (5 bases). The CDR3 covers 18 residues. With 3 bases removed from V and 0 bases from J, the gap between germline ends came to 19 bases. Germline CDR1 and CDR2: SGHAT and FQNNGV. Written as DNA, the CDR3 is TGTGCCAGCAGCTTTTCGAGTTCGGACATAGCTAGCACAGATACGCAGTATTTT. This encodes CASSFSSSDIASTDTQYF.

This clonotype was found many times. The V gene is TRBV12-3 or TRBV12-4, the J gene TRBJ2-1; D gene unclear. This CDR3 spans 13 amino acids. V was clipped by 3 bases and J by 6 bases, with 9 bases between them. The CDR3 loop reads CASSFRTVNEQFF. DNA for the CDR3: TGTGCCAGCAGTTTCAGGACGGTCAATGAGCAGTTCTTC.

V usage is TRBV5-6 and J usage is TRBJ1-6, with TRBD1 as a possible D gene (6 bases). CDR1 and CDR2 (germline): SGHDT, YYEEEE. There are 15 residues in the CDR3. Trimming shortened V by 4 bases and J by 9 bases, and 17 bases separated the two germline ends. CDR3 amino acids: CASSVGQTVASPLHF. The CDR3, as DNA: TGTGCCAGCAGCGTAGGACAGACTGTTGCTTCACCCCTCCACTTT.

A word on this clonotype: Its ends do not fully match the called genes, so a read error is possible. The chain combines TRBV11-2 with TRBJ1-4; possibly TRBD1 for D (5 bases). CDR3 length: 15 amino acids. Germline assignment: CDR1 SGHAT and CDR2 FQNNGV. CDR3 sequence (DNA): TGTGCCAGCAGCTTATTGCCAGGGACTAATGTAAAACTGTTTTTT. It yields the protein CASSLLPGTNVKLFF.

This clonotype was found a few times. The chain combines TRBV7-9 with TRBJ1-1; TRBD1 aligns across 10 bases. The CDR3 covers 15 residues. The trim removed 7 bases at V and 8 bases at J, leaving 13 bases unmatched. CDR1 and CDR2 (germline): SEHNR, FQNEAQ (reference sequence). CDR3 protein: CASTGAGTGELEAFF. The CDR3 DNA is TGTGCCAGCACGGGGGCCGGGACAGGGGAATTGGAAGCTTTCTTT.

J is TRBJ2-1 and V is TRBV10-3; 9 bases match TRBD1. J lost 9 bases, V lost 4 bases, and 22 bases had no gene match. Germline V gene lookup returns CDR1 ENHRY and CDR2 SYGVKD. The CDR3 length is 19 residues. CDR3 bases: TGTGCCATCAGTGGCACGGAGGATACGGGACAGGGTCGTTTCGGTGAGCAGTTCTTC. It yields the protein CAISGTEDTGQGRFGEQFF.

This clonotype has a handful of counts. The V and J genes are TRBV24-1 and TRBJ2-2, with D possibly matching TRBD1 (6 bases). The CDR3 covers 17 residues. V was clipped by 2 bases and J by 6 bases, with 18 bases between them. Germline CDR1 and CDR2: KGHDR and SFDVKD. Here the CDR3 reads CATSDSTGNTRAGELFF. CDR3 bases: TGTGCCACCAGTGATTCTACAGGGAACACAAGGGCCGGGGAGCTGTTTTTT.

Ten or more counts support this clonotype. V gene TRBV2 combines with J gene TRBJ2-1; a possible D gene is TRBD2 (5 bases). Germline assignment: CDR1 SNHLY and CDR2 FYNNEI. Trimming removed 4 bases at V and 2 bases at J, with 6 bases between. This CDR3 region has 13 residues. CDR3 bases: TGTGCCAGCAGTGCCGGGACCTACAATGAGCAGTTCTTC. Protein: CASSAGTYNEQFF. The whole variable domain, remainder taken from reference TRBV2 and TRBJ2-1, is EPEVTQTPSHQVTQMGQEVILRCVPISNHLYFYWYRQILGQKVEFLVSFYNNEISEKSEIFDDQFSVERPDGSNFTLKIRSTKLEDSAMYFCASSAGTYNEQFFGPGTRLTVL.

At least ten counts were recorded for this clonotype. The chain combines TRBV29-1 with TRBJ1-2, with 7 nucleotides matching TRBD1. Germline CDR1 reads SQVTM; CDR2 reads ANQGSEA. J lost 2 bases, V lost 6 bases, and 6 bases had no gene match. The CDR3 length is 13 residues. The CDR3 sequence is CSVGTAGNYGYTF. The CDR3, as DNA: TGCAGCGTGGGGACAGCCGGAAACTATGGCTACACCTTC. The whole variable domain, filled in from reference TRBV29-1 and TRBJ1-2, reads SAVISQKPSRDICQRGTSLTIQCQVDSQVTMMFWYRQQPGQSLTLIATANQGSEATYESGFVIDKFPISRPNLTFSTLTVSNMSPEDSSIYLCSVGTAGNYGYTFGSGTRLTVV.

This clonotype was counted a few times. This sequence joins TRBV20-1 and TRBJ1-1; D gene ambiguous. The CDR3 runs to 16 residues. CDR1 is DFQATT and CDR2 is SNEGSKA in the germline V gene (reference sequence). Trimming removed 1 base from V and 0 bases from J, with 15 bases in between. CDR3 sequence: CSARAAGGPMNTEAFF. CDR3 sequence (DNA): TGCAGTGCTAGAGCGGCTGGCGGACCGATGAACACTGAAGCTTTCTTT.

This clonotype was recorded at least ten times. The chain joins TRBV4-2 to TRBJ2-1; 9 nucleotides agree with TRBD2. The CDR3 extends over 15 amino acids. Germline-derived CDR1 and CDR2 are LGHNA and YNFKEQ. After removal of 0 bases from V and 7 bases from J, the junction contained 4 bases not matched to a gene. CDR3 bases: TGTGCCAGCAGCCAAGAGGGCCTAGCGGGGAATGAGCAGTTCTTC. Encoded protein: CASSQEGLAGNEQFF.

This clonotype was observed at least ten times. This chain joins TRBV5-1 and TRBJ1-4, with D possibly being TRBD1 (5 bases). The CDR3 length is 15 residues. Between the trimmed V and J ends, which lost 5 bases and 4 bases, there was a span of 15 bases. Germline CDR1 is SGHRS and CDR2 is YFSETQ. The CDR3 loop reads CASSRRIGDNEKLFF. CDR3 sequence (DNA): TGCGCCAGCAGTCGACGTATAGGGGATAATGAAAAACTGTTTTTT.

The chain has TRBV10-1 and TRBJ2-1; 11 nucleotides line up with TRBD1. Germline values: CDR1 WNHNN, CDR2 SYGVQD (reference sequence). V shed 3 bases, J shed 10 bases, and the junction held 5 bases outside the gene matches. The CDR3 runs 14 residues. Here the CDR3 reads CASSEGQGAREQFF. The DNA for the CDR3 is TGCGCCAGCAGTGAAGGACAGGGGGCTAGAGAGCAGTTCTTC.

There are a few counts of this clonotype. The chain combines TRBV5-5 with TRBJ2-7; 10 bases are a match to TRBD2. CDR3 length: 15 amino acids. Germline CDR1 reads SGHKS; CDR2 reads YYEKEE (reference sequence). Trimming at V came to 2 bases and at J to 3 bases, leaving 5 bases not matched to a gene. Here the CDR3 reads CASSFPSGSDYEQYF. CDR3 in DNA: TGTGCCAGCAGCTTTCCTAGCGGGAGTGACTACGAGCAGTACTTC.

This clonotype was recorded many times. The V call is TRBV12-3 or TRBV12-4, the J call TRBJ1-1; 11 positions match TRBD1. The CDR3 runs to 17 residues. The V gene end was trimmed by 8 bases and the J gene end by 7 bases; junction bases not matched to a gene: 18. Here the CDR3 reads CASSPLGTGGHAREAFF. The CDR3, as DNA: TGTGCCAGCTCCCCCCTCGGGACAGGGGGTCACGCACGTGAAGCTTTCTTT.

J is TRBJ2-3 and V is TRBV24-1; D possibly corresponds to TRBD2 (6 bases). Germline CDR1 reads KGHDR; CDR2 reads SFDVKD. V was shortened by 3 bases and J by 2 bases, with 17 bases between the two germline ends. The CDR3 runs 17 residues. CDR3 in amino acids: CATSDPTGGVNTDTQYF. The CDR3 nucleotides read TGTGCCACCAGTGATCCCACCGGCGGGGTGAACACAGATACGCAGTATTTT.

The CDR3 coding sequence is TGCAGTGCCTCCCGGGACAGGGATGGCTACACCTTC. The encoded protein is CSASRDRDGYTF. V usage is TRBV20-1 and J usage is TRBJ1-2, with 9 bases that match TRBD1. This CDR3 region has 12 residues. Unmatched junction bases numbered 5, after V lost 6 bases and J lost 6 bases. CDR1 is DFQATT and CDR2 is SNEGSKA in the germline V gene (reference sequence).

This clonotype was counted ten times or more. V and J are TRBV12-3 or TRBV12-4 and TRBJ2-1; 8 positions agree with TRBD2. V was clipped by 5 bases and J by 10 bases; unmatched bases: 7. The CDR3 is 13 amino acids. CDR3 nucleotides: TGTGCCAGCAGTCGCGGGGGGTCGTGGGAGCAGTTCTTC. Protein product: CASSRGGSWEQFF.

This clonotype was seen at least ten times. The chain combines TRBV7-9 with TRBJ1-1; D gene unclear. The CDR3 runs 16 residues. Germline V gene data show CDR1 as SEHNR and CDR2 as FQNEAQ (reference sequence). V was pared by 3 bases and J by 1 base, with 15 bases between. In DNA form, the CDR3 reads TGTGCCAGCAGCTTCTCCGCATCAGCCCCGAACACTGAAGCTTTCTTT. Translating it yields CASSFSASAPNTEAFF.

This clonotype came up many times. The gene calls are TRBV7-2 and TRBJ2-1, with D maybe TRBD2 (6 bases). Germline CDR1 is SGHTA and CDR2 is FQGNSA. V lost 5 bases, J lost 1 base, and 15 bases lay in between. The CDR3 contains 16 residues. The CDR3 DNA is TGTGCCAGCAGCCTAGGGACTCCATGGTCCTACAATGAGCAGTTCTTC. As protein: CASSLGTPWSYNEQFF. Using reference TRBV7-2 and TRBJ2-1 for the parts outside the CDR3, the full variable domain is GAGVSQSPSNKVTEKGKDVELRCDPISGHTALYWYRQSLGQGLEFLIYFQGNSAPDKSGLPSDRFSAERTGGSVSTLTIQRTQQEDSAVYLCASSLGTPWSYNEQFFGPGTRLTVL.

This clonotype has just a few counts. J is TRBJ2-4 and V is TRBV4-1; unclear D gene. V was shortened by 1 base and J by 0 bases, with 10 bases between the two germline ends. Germline CDR1 and CDR2: MGHRA and YSYEKL. CDR3 length: 16 residues. Here the CDR3 DNA reads TGCGCCAGCAGCCAAGCCCTAAGTTTAGCCAAAAACATTCAGTACTTC. Its translation: CASSQALSLAKNIQYF.

The gene calls are TRBV6-5 and TRBJ1-4, with unresolved D. V lost 0 bases, J lost 6 bases, and 14 bases lay in between. The CDR3 sequence is 16 residues long. Per the germline V gene, CDR1 is MNHEY and CDR2 is SVGAGI. For the CDR3, the DNA is TGTGCCAGCAGTTACTCGACTGGACGACCCTATGAAAAACTGTTTTTT. Amino acid sequence: CASSYSTGRPYEKLFF.

This clonotype showed up just a few times. The chain recombines TRBV7-2 with TRBJ1-1, with D unresolved. Trimming stripped 1 base from V and 4 bases from J, with 13 bases between. CDR1 and CDR2 from the germline V gene are SGHTA and FQGNSA. The CDR3 runs 15 residues. Written as DNA, the CDR3 is TGTGCCAGCAGCTTAGGAGCTCGACAACGCACTGAAGCTTTCTTT. This encodes CASSLGARQRTEAFF.

Remarks on this clonotype: A junction boundary mismatches the germline segment, possibly from a read error. The chain couples TRBV7-2 to TRBJ2-3; TRBD1 or TRBD2 may be the D gene (5 bases each). The CDR3 extends over 17 amino acids. Per the germline V gene, CDR1 is SGHTA and CDR2 is FQGNSA. The DNA for the CDR3 is TGTGCCAGCAGCCTAGCAGGTGGGGGTTGGAACACAGATACGCAGTATTTT. This codes for CASSLAGGGWNTDTQYF.

This clonotype was seen a handful of times. The chain uses TRBV7-6 and TRBJ2-5; D perhaps matches TRBD1 (5 bases). Trimming removed 4 bases from V and 5 bases from J, with 11 bases in between. CDR3 length: 13 amino acids. CDR1 is SGHVS and CDR2 is FNYEAQ in the germline V gene. The CDR3 reads CASSSYKGETQYF. The CDR3 DNA reads as TGTGCCAGCAGCTCCTATAAGGGGGAGACCCAGTACTTC.

The V and J genes are TRBV20-1 and TRBJ2-1; D is ambiguous. Germline assignment: CDR1 DFQATT and CDR2 SNEGSKA (reference sequence). The V gene lost 5 bases and the J gene lost 1 base, with 12 bases spanning the gap. The CDR3 extends over 14 amino acids. The CDR3: CSAPYRPSYNEQFF. CDR3 DNA: TGCAGTGCTCCCTACCGTCCGTCCTACAATGAGCAGTTCTTC.